This T cell receptor (beta chain) came from a study of CD8 T cells in ankylosing spondylitis. General study findings and limits: Within ankylosing spondylitis blood, a TCR beta motif made up of eight highly homologous variants appeared to be characteristic.

Looked up from germline, CDR1 is ENHRY and CDR2 is SYGVKD. This CDR3 spans 16 amino acids. TCRdb used MiXCR to reprocess the 5' RACE reads, holding one entry per CDR3 protein. The sample holds about 150,000 distinct CDR3 sequences, 44% seen once. Remarks on this clonotype: The antigen is unknown. One end of the junction is discordant with germline, which a read error may explain.

The TCR originated in a male donor with ankylosing spondylitis. This sequence joins TRBV10-3 and TRBJ2-3, with 8 bases lining up with TRBD2. The specimen was synovial fluid, either unsorted or a sorted T cell fraction (not recorded which). The CDR3 loop reads CAVSGGTQKSTDTQYF. CDR3 coding DNA: TGTGCCGTCAGCGGGGGAACTCAAAAGAGCACAGATACGCAGTATTTT.